This T cell receptor (beta chain) was retrieved from a study of response to subunit inactivated influenza vaccine. This clonotype was observed a few times. In TCRdb, the RT-PCR reads were re-called with MiXCR into one record per CDR3 protein. Here the sample spans some 500,000 distinct CDR3 sequences, around 25% being singletons. The source of this sequence is a man in his fifties who received an inactivated influenza vaccine. The material sequenced was CD4+ T cells sorted from PBMCs, taken roughly 5 days after vaccination.

The CDR3 DNA follows: TGTGCCAGCAGCCACTGGGAGACCCAGTACTTC. It codes for CASSHWETQYF. This chain links TRBV3-1 with TRBJ2-5, with D unresolved. The germline V gene encodes CDR1 LGHDT and CDR2 YNNKEL (reference sequence). Between the trimmed V and J ends, which lost 3 bases and 5 bases, there was a span of 4 bases. The CDR3 spans 11 residues.